The source of this TCR beta chain is a study of blood T cell repertoires in COVID-19 (dated by TCRdb to 2018 to 2021). Regarding the study in general: Collaborator samples came from the United States, Italy and Spain and covered acute and convalescent phases of COVID-19. Where available, HLA class I and class II types were taken from metadata supplied by the sample provider and were not determined by assay-based typing. The prospective study material was composed of cDNA or gDNA derived from T cells, B-cell-depleted T cells, or PBMCs. A de-identified subject ID, COVID-19 status, age in years and sex were almost always included in the sample metadata. Deeply sampled blood TCRbeta repertoires from subjects exposed to, actively infected with, or recovered from COVID-19 were included in the dataset. The repertoires were released in a freely available public database meant as a resource for research on the immune response to SARS-CoV-2. The samples were drawn from the first 160 participants of the ongoing ImmuneRACE study and from some 1,300 subjects provided by 6 global collaborators. What the work shows at the level of the full study, not this receptor alone: Clinical and demographic metadata were provided uncurated, with the amount varying by source and participant.

In the prospective study, participants were roughly 18 to 90 years old, resided in under 30 geographic areas of the United States, and were enrolled through a virtual design. In the prospective study, participants were assigned to cohorts based on the clinical history participants reported in a screening survey and a study questionnaire. Exposed participants were defined as having been in contact with someone with a PCR-confirmed or clinician-diagnosed COVID-19 case within 2 weeks of study entry. Each participant in the prospective study had whole blood, serum and a nasopharyngeal or oropharyngeal swab collected by mobile phlebotomists. Over a roughly 2-month period, participants in the prospective study had the option of providing additional blood draws and questionnaires. Before DNA extraction, prospective study blood samples were shipped either frozen or at room temperature. TCRbeta CDR3 regions were amplified from genomic DNA by means of the immunoSEQ Assay, a bias-controlled multiplex PCR. As for the original processing: Within the assay, amplification of reference gene primers was used to estimate how many nucleated cells each sample contained. To quantify the absolute abundance of each unique TCRbeta CDR3 rearrangement, sequence reads were collapsed and filtered. Productive Simpson clonality was computed per sample as the square root of Simpson's diversity index over productive rearrangements. TCRdb holds this immuneACCESS table with in-frame rearrangements only. Some clones are missing; in checked studies, unresolved V genes explain under half, and the rest has no known cause. V and J calls and clone size come straight from that table; D and trimming were deduced from the DNA. The sample includes about 320,000 clones, with 85% observed a single time. Together, the top ten hold under 2% of the sample.

Comments on this clone: Its binding antigen is unknown. Base qualities are not provided; no much larger clone lies one nucleotide away.

V gives up 7 bases and J gives up 2 bases, and the segment between their germline ends measures 18 bases. From the cysteine up to the phenylalanine, the CDR3 has a length of 15 residues. Kept here is only the CDR3 DNA, which spans 45 bases and is read in frame from base 1. The germline V gene (reference sequence) specifies MNHEY as CDR1 and SMNVEV as CDR2. This TCR was sampled from a woman aged 25 to 39 who had been exposed to COVID-19. Source material: PBMCs or T cells enriched from blood (not recorded which). The chain is made from TRBV27 and TRBJ2-7; a tentative D match to TRBD1 spans 6 bases. The nucleotide sequence is TGTGCCAGCAAAATCATGCAGGGGCGAACCTACGAGCAGTACTTC. Translated, this gives CASKIMQGRTYEQYF.